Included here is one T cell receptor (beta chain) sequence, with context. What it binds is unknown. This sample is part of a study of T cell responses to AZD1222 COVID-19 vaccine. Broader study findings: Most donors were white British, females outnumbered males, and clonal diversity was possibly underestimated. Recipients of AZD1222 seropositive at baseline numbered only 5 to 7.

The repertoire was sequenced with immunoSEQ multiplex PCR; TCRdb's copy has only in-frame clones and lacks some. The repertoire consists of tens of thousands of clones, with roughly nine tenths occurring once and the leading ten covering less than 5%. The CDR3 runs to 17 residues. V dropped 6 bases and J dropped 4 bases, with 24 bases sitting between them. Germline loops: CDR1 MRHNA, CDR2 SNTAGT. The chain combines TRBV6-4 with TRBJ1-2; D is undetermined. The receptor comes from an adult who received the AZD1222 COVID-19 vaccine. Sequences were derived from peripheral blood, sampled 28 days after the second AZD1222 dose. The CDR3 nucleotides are TGTGCCAGCAGCCGATGGCCTGGGCACGACGACGTCTATGGCTACACCTTC. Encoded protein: CASSRWPGHDDVYGYTF.